Below, 9 T cell receptor beta chains from the same sample are listed, as sequenced in a study of molecular identifiers for immune sequencing clone quantification. Via MiXCR, TCRdb re-called the PCR reads, giving one row per CDR3 protein. The sample consists of fewer than 350,000 distinct CDR3 sequences, roughly 24% of them appearing once. Sequencing was performed on naive CD8+ T cells from blood, with Jurkat cell RNA spiked in. Documented subset: FACS-sorted CD8+CD4-CCR7+CD45RA+ naive T cells. Receptors were obtained from a human donor in good health. Some libraries in this study had Jurkat cell RNA spiked in.

This clonotype has ten or more counts. The V gene is TRBV6-6, the J gene TRBJ1-2; D is perhaps TRBD1 (6 bases). The germline CDR1 and CDR2 sequences are MNHNY and SVGAGI (reference sequence). Trimming cost V 4 bases and J 4 bases, with 13 bases left between them. The length of the CDR3 is 14 residues. The CDR3 loop is CASSSEGGGYGYTF. CDR3 DNA sequence: TGTGCCAGCAGTTCCGAGGGGGGCGGCTATGGCTACACCTTC.

This clonotype was counted many times. V usage is TRBV6-2 or TRBV6-3 and J usage is TRBJ2-5; the match to TRBD2 covers 7 bases. The CDR3 totals 14 residues. Per the germline V gene, CDR1 is MNHEY and CDR2 is SVGEGT. V lost 5 bases and J lost 4; bases outside the gene matches: 7. The CDR3 DNA follows: TGTGCCAGCAGTCAACCGGGACTACTAGAGACCCAGTACTTC. As protein: CASSQPGLLETQYF.

This clonotype was recorded many times. This chain links TRBV7-6 with TRBJ2-7, with D perhaps TRBD1 (5 bases). CDR1 SGHVS and CDR2 FNYEAQ come from the germline V gene. This CDR3 has 13 amino acids. V gave up 5 bases and J gave up 7 bases, with 15 bases separating them. The CDR3 region has the DNA TGTGCCAGCAGCCAAGACAGATTTAGTGAGCAGTACTTC. It codes for CASSQDRFSEQYF. Complete variable domain (other parts from reference TRBV7-6 and TRBJ2-7): GAGVSQSPRYKVTKRGQDVALRCDPISGHVSLYWYRQALGQGPEFLTYFNYEAQQDKSGLPNDRFSAERPEGSISTLTIQRTEQRDSAMYRCASSQDRFSEQYFGPGTRLTVT.

This clonotype was seen a handful of times. A read error may account for a junction end that differs from germline. DNA of the CDR3: TGCGCCAGCAGCCAAAACGGGGAGCGGGACCCTTTCTTC. It translates to CASSQNGERDPFF. V gene TRBV4-3 combines with J gene TRBJ2-7; TRBD2 agrees at 7 bases. CDR1 is LGHNA, CDR2 YSLEER, per germline. The CDR3 runs 13 residues.

This clonotype was observed many times. The CDR3 DNA reads as TGTGCCAGCAGCCCGCCAGGATCCCACGAGCAGTACTTC. This sequence encodes CASSPPGSHEQYF. The J gene is TRBJ2-7, the V gene TRBV7-9; D is unclear. The CDR3 runs 13 residues. V lost 5 bases, J lost 5 bases, and 13 bases lay in between. CDR1 is SEHNR, CDR2 FQNEAQ, per germline (reference sequence). The variable domain in full, completed from reference TRBV7-9 and TRBJ2-7, reads DTGVSQNPRHKITKRGQNVTFRCDPISEHNRLYWYRQTLGQGPEFLTYFQNEAQLEKSRLLSDRFSAERPKGSFSTLEIQRTEQGDSAMYLCASSPPGSHEQYFGPGTRLTVT.

This clonotype turned up a few times. In DNA form, the CDR3 reads TGTGCCAGCAGTTACTCAACCGGGGGAGGCAATGAGCAGTTCTTC. Translation: CASSYSTGGGNEQFF. The chain has TRBV6-5 and TRBJ2-1; D might be TRBD2 (6 bases). V dropped 0 bases and J dropped 6 bases, with 12 bases sitting between them. The germline CDR1 and CDR2 sequences are MNHEY and SVGAGI. This CDR3 is built from 15 residues.

The sample holds many counts of this clonotype. This rearrangement joins TRBV4-1 to TRBJ2-1, with 8 bases identical to TRBD1. CDR1 and CDR2 (germline): MGHRA, YSYEKL. J gave up 5 bases and V 4 bases, and 4 bases lay outside the gene matches. There are 14 residues in the CDR3. The chain's CDR3 is CASSRDRGDNEQFF. The DNA of the CDR3 is TGCGCCAGCAGCCGCGACAGGGGTGACAATGAGCAGTTCTTC.

The sample holds many counts of this clonotype. The chain uses TRBV29-1 and TRBJ1-5; TRBD1 might be the D (5 bases). Looked up from germline, CDR1 is SQVTM and CDR2 is ANQGSEA. The CDR3 sequence is 13 residues long. Trimming removed 4 bases from V and 2 bases from J, with 9 bases in between. In nucleotides, the CDR3 is TGCAGCGTTGGGGGGTATGGCAATCAGCCCCAGCATTTT. It codes for CSVGGYGNQPQHF.

In its sample, this clonotype was seen many times. The gene calls are TRBV3-1 and TRBJ1-4; the D is unclear. V was clipped by 1 base and J by 6 bases, with 9 bases between them. The length of the CDR3 is 14 residues. Germline values: CDR1 LGHDT, CDR2 YNNKEL (reference sequence). The CDR3 region is CASSQGSVDEKLFF. CDR3 bases: TGTGCCAGCAGCCAAGGATCTGTCGATGAAAAACTGTTTTTT.